Listed below are T cell receptor beta chains from one sample, sequenced in a study of T cell clones after liver transplantation. Some clones are missing from TCRdb's copy, which holds only in-frame ones; the method was immunoSEQ multiplex PCR. Altogether fewer than 110,000 clones are present, approximately 79% being singletons, with the ten largest covering around 2.9%. The sequencing here drew on CD4+ T cells from blood, taken approximately 4 years after liver transplant. The receptors were sampled from a human patient who received a liver transplant. Certain T cells may be donor cells from the graft. CDR3s include the opening cysteine and the closing phenylalanine or tryptophan. The D gene is left open where the match is weak. Clone size, where shown, is once, few, many, or a class for clones that have expanded.

TRBV10-3	TRBJ1-2	few	16	-	CAISESGPDSLYGYTF	TGTGCCATCAGTGAGTCGGGTCCAGATTCTCTCTATGGCTACACCTTC
TRBV18	TRBJ1-3	few	16	-	CASSPPGSSSGNTIYF	TGTGCCAGCTCACCACCAGGCAGTTCCTCTGGAAACACCATATATTTT
TRBV27	TRBJ2-7	-	14	-	CASSPGMGNYEQYF	TGTGCCAGCAGCCCGGGCATGGGGAACTACGAGCAGTACTTC
TRBV4-3	TRBJ2-1	once	15	-	CASSLLAGPGNEQFF	TGCGCCAGCAGCCTCCTGGCGGGGCCCGGCAATGAGCAGTTCTTC
TRBV20-1	TRBJ1-4	once	10	-	CSAQGEKLFF	TGCAGTGCTCAAGGGGAAAAACTGTTTTTT
TRBV19	TRBJ1-4	-	14	TRBD1	CASSILTGPEKLFF	TGTGCCAGTAGTATATTGACAGGGCCTGAAAAACTGTTTTTT
TRBV15	TRBJ1-2	once	18	TRBD1	CATSRDHWARTGGAGYTF	TGTGCCACCAGCAGAGATCATTGGGCGAGGACAGGGGGTGCTGGCTACACCTTC
TRBV11-2	TRBJ2-7	-	15	-	CASSFSGRGAYEQYF	TGTGCCAGCAGCTTTTCAGGCCGAGGAGCCTACGAGCAGTACTTC
TRBV6-5	TRBJ1-6	-	13	-	CASRARANSPLHF	TGTGCCAGCCGAGCAAGAGCTAATTCACCCCTCCACTTT
TRBV9	TRBJ2-5	-	18	TRBD2	CASSVAGLAGGGQETQYF	TGTGCCAGCAGCGTAGCTGGGCTAGCGGGGGGTGGGCAAGAGACCCAGTACTTC
TRBV10-2	TRBJ2-2	-	18	TRBD2	CASSESGLAGANTGELFF	TGCGCCAGCAGTGAGTCCGGGCTAGCGGGAGCGAACACCGGGGAGCTGTTTTTT
TRBV7-9	TRBJ2-7	-	14	-	CASSLRGTTYEQYF	TGTGCCAGCAGCTTACGCGGGACCACCTACGAGCAGTACTTC
TRBV4-1	TRBJ1-1	-	13	-	CASSRAANTEAFF	TGCGCCAGCAGCCGCGCAGCTAACACTGAAGCTTTCTTT
TRBV11-2	TRBJ2-3	-	17	TRBD2	CASSPVVGGGSTDTQYF	TGTGCCAGCAGCCCCGTGGTTGGCGGGGGGAGCACAGATACGCAGTATTTT
TRBV19	TRBJ2-7	-	15	-	CASSISRDAGYEQYF	TGTGCCAGTAGTATATCCCGGGACGCGGGCTACGAGCAGTACTTC
TRBV27	TRBJ2-2	few	13	-	CASSLIEAGELFF	TGTGCCAGCAGTTTAATCGAGGCCGGGGAGCTGTTTTTT
TRBV18	TRBJ2-5	-	13	TRBD1	CASSGTGRETQYF	TGTGCCAGCTCAGGGACAGGGAGAGAGACCCAGTACTTC
TRBV4-2	TRBJ2-7	-	20	TRBD2	CASSQDVDGLTSAHSYEQYF	TGTGCCAGCAGCCAAGACGTGGATGGGCTGACTAGCGCTCACTCCTACGAGCAGTACTTC
TRBV6-5	TRBJ1-4	once	12	-	CASNRPGEKLFF	TGTGCCAGCAACAGACCGGGTGAAAAACTGTTTTTT
TRBV11-3	TRBJ2-5	-	13	TRBD1	CASSKDRVETQYF	TGTGCCAGCAGCAAGGACAGGGTAGAGACCCAGTACTTC
TRBV6-5	TRBJ1-2	-	13	-	CASTPGAGYGYTF	TGTGCCAGCACACCGGGCGCAGGTTATGGCTACACCTTC
TRBV7-2	TRBJ2-6	-	19	-	CASSLLGAGPLSGANVLTF	TGTGCCAGCAGCTTATTGGGTGCAGGCCCCCTTTCTGGGGCCAACGTCCTGACTTTC
TRBV9	TRBJ2-2	-	18	TRBD2	CASSVGNSGGANTGELFF	TGTGCCAGCAGCGTAGGAAATAGCGGGGGAGCGAACACCGGGGAGCTGTTTTTT
TRBV5-1	TRBJ2-3	-	15	TRBD2	CASNEGGASTDTQYF	TGCGCCAGCAACGAGGGAGGGGCTAGCACAGATACGCAGTATTTT